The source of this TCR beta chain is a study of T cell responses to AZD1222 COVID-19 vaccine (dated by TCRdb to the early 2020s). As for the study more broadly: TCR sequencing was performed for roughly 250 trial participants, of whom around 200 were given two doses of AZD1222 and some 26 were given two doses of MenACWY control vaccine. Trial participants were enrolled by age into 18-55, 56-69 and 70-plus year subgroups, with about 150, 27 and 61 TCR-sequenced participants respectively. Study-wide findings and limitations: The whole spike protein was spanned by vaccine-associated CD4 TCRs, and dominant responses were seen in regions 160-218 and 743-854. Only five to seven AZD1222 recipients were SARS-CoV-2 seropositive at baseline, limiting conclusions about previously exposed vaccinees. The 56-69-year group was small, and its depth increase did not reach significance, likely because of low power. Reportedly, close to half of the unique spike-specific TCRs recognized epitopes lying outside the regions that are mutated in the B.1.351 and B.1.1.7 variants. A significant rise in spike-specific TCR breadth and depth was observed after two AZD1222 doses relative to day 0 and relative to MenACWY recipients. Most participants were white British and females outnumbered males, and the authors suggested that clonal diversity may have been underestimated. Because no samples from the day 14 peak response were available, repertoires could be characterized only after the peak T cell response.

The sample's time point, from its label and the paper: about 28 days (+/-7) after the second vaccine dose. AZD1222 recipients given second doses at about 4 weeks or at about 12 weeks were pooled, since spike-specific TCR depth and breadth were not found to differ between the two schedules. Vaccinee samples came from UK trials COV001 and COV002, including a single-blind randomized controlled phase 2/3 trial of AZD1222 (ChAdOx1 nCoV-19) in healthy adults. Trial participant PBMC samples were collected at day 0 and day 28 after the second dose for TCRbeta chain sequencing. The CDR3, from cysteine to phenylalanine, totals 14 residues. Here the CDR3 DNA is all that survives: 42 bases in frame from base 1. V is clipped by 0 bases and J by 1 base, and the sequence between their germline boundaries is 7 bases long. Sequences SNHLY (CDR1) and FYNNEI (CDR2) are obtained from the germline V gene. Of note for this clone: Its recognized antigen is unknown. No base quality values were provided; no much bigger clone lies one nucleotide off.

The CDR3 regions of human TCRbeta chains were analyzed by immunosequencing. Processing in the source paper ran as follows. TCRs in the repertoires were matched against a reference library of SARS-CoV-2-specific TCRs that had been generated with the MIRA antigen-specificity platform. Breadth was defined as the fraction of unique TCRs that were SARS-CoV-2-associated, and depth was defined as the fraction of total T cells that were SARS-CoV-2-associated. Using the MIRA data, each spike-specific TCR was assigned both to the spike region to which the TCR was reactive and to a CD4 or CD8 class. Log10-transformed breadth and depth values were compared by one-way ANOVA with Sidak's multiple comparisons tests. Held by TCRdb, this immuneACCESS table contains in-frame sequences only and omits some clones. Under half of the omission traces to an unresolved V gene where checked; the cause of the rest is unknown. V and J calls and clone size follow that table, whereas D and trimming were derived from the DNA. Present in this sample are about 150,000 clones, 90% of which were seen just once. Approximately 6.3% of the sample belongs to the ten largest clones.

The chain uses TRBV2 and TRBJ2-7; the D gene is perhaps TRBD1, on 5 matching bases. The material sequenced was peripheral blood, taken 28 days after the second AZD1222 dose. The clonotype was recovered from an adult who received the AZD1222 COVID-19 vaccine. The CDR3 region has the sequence CASSEAQGSYEQYF. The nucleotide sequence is TGTGCCAGCAGTGAAGCCCAGGGTTCCTACGAGCAGTACTTC. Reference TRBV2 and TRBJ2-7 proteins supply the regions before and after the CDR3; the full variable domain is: EPEVTQTPSHQVTQMGQEVILRCVPISNHLYFYWYRQILGQKVEFLVSFYNNEISEKSEIFDDQFSVERPDGSNFTLKIRSTKLEDSAMYFCASSEAQGSYEQYFGPGTRLTVT.